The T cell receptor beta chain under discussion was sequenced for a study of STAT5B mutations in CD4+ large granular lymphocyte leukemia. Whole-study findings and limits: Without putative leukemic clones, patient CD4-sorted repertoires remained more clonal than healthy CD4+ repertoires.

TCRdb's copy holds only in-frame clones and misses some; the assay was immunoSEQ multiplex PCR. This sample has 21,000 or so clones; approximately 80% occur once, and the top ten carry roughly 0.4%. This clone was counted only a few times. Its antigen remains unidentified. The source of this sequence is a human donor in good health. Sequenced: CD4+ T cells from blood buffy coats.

The CDR3 bases are TGTGCCAGCAGCTTAGGACTAGCGGGGGACCTCTACGAGCAGTACTTC. It is translated as CASSLGLAGDLYEQYF. The chain employs TRBV7-9 and TRBJ2-7; 12 bases are shared with TRBD2. The J segment lost 3 bases and the V segment lost 1 base, leaving 4 bases of the junction unmatched. The CDR3 contains 16 residues. Germline-derived CDR1 and CDR2 are SEHNR and FQNEAQ (reference sequence).